Shown below are 2 T cell receptor beta chains from a single sample sequenced in a study of PD-1 blockade in classical Hodgkin lymphoma. Measured with immunoSEQ multiplex PCR; TCRdb has only the in-frame clones, and not every one. The sample yields 6,800 or so clones, 60% to 85% seen once. Patients all relapsed after autologous stem cell transplantation, and there was variation in brentuximab vedotin exposure. Specimen: peripheral blood mononuclear cells (PBMCs), collected at baseline. These receptors all stem from a human donor with classical Hodgkin lymphoma.

The genes are TRBV2 and TRBJ1-6, with a weak D call TRBD1 (5 bases). CDR1 and CDR2 from the germline V gene are SNHLY and FYNNEI. The CDR3 runs 13 residues. Between the trimmed V and J ends, which lost 6 bases and 9 bases, there was a span of 12 bases. The CDR3 sequence is CASRAQAPSPLHF. The CDR3 DNA sequence: TGTGCCAGCAGAGCACAGGCCCCTTCACCCCTCCACTTT.

This sequence joins TRBV7-9 and TRBJ2-2; D uncertain. This CDR3 comprises 15 residues. V was clipped by 6 bases and J by 0 bases, with 11 bases between them. Germline V gene sequence: CDR1 SEHNR, CDR2 FQNEAQ (reference sequence). This CDR3 reads CASRSKTANTGELFF. The CDR3 DNA follows: TGTGCCAGCAGGTCGAAAACAGCGAACACCGGGGAGCTGTTTTTT.